These T cell receptor beta chains were read from a single sample in a study of cytomegalovirus exposure and HLA in healthy donors. TCRdb's table, derived via immunoSEQ multiplex PCR, lists solely in-frame clones and lacks some. The table lists 130,000 or so clones, around four fifths of them singletons. Input material: PBMCs. These receptors originate from a man aged 35 to 55 in good health and CMV-seronegative. Each CDR3 is given with its conserved first and last residue. D genes are given only for firm matches. Clone sizes are given selectively: once, few, many, or a class where the clone is expanded.

J gene | clone size | V gene | D gene | CDR3 DNA | CDR3 protein
TRBJ2-3 | - | TRBV27 | TRBD2 | TGTGCCAGCAGTCCGATAGCGGGGCAGGGGCCAGATACGCAGTATTTT | CASSPIAGQGPDTQYF
TRBJ1-2 | - | TRBV9 | - | TGTGCCAGCAGCGTAGATCTGGGCAACTATGGCTACACCTTC | CASSVDLGNYGYTF
TRBJ1-4 | - | TRBV18 | - | TGTGCCAGCTCACCATCAGGGGCCCTTAATGAAAAACTGTTTTTT | CASSPSGALNEKLFF
TRBJ2-1 | - | TRBV6-6 | - | TGTGCCAGCAGCCCGCGGGCTGGGCGTGATGAGCAGTTCTTC | CASSPRAGRDEQFF
TRBJ2-1 | - | TRBV6-1 | TRBD2 | TGTGCCAGCAGTGAAGCGCTAGCGGGGGACTACAATGAGCAGTTCTTC | CASSEALAGDYNEQFF
TRBJ2-7 | - | TRBV7-7 | - | TGTGCCAGCAGCTTAGACAGGTTCTCCGAGCAGTACTTC | CASSLDRFSEQYF
TRBJ1-2 | - | TRBV11-2 | - | TGTGCCAGCAGCTTTGCAGGGAACTATGGCTACACCTTC | CASSFAGNYGYTF
TRBJ1-2 | - | TRBV28 | - | TGTGCCAGCAAACCCTCTGGGCACCCATATGGCTACACCTTC | CASKPSGHPYGYTF
TRBJ2-2 | - | TRBV5-1 | TRBD1 | TGCGCCAGCAGCCGAATGATGGGACAGGGAAACGGGGAGCTGTTTTTT | CASSRMMGQGNGELFF
TRBJ1-5 | - | TRBV7-3 | - | TGTGCCAGCAGCTTTCAGGTCAATCAGCCCCAGCATTTT | CASSFQVNQPQHF
TRBJ2-1 | medium-sized | TRBV10-3 | TRBD2 | TGTGCCACCGGGGGGGCCCCCTCCAATGAGCAGTTCTTC | CATGGAPSNEQFF
TRBJ2-5 | - | TRBV5-1 | - | TGCGCCAGCAGCTTGCTACAGGGAACAAAAGGACAAGAGACCCAGTACTTC | CASSLLQGTKGQETQYF
TRBJ2-5 | - | TRBV4-3 | TRBD1 | TGCGCCAGCAGCCAAGATCGGCAGACAGGGCTTTTGACCCAGTACTTC | CASSQDRQTGLLTQYF
TRBJ2-1 | - | TRBV4-1 | TRBD2 | TGCGCCAGCAGCCAGGCCAGACTAGCAGTTGAGCAGTTCTTC | CASSQARLAVEQFF
TRBJ2-7 | - | TRBV27 | TRBD1 | TGTGCCAGCAGTTTTGGGGACAGGGCCTCCTACGAGCAGTACTTC | CASSFGDRASYEQYF
TRBJ2-6 | - | TRBV5-6 | - | TGTGCCAGCAGCGGACAGAGGGGGACTGGGGCCAACGTCCTGACTTTC | CASSGQRGTGANVLTF
TRBJ1-2 | once | TRBV5-1 | TRBD1 | TGCGCCAGCAGCTTGACCCGGACAGGGGATGGCTACACCTTC | CASSLTRTGDGYTF
TRBJ2-2 | - | TRBV19 | TRBD2 | TGTGCCAGTACCCCACTAGCGGGATCCGGGGAGCTGTTTTTT | CASTPLAGSGELFF
TRBJ2-1 | few | TRBV7-3 | TRBD2 | TGTGCCAGCAGCTTAGTTCAGGGACTAGTAGCTGAGCAGTTCTTC | CASSLVQGLVAEQFF
TRBJ1-1 | - | TRBV7-9 | - | TGTGCCAGCAGCTTTGAGTTCCTCGCTGAAGCTTTCTTT | CASSFEFLAEAFF
TRBJ2-3 | - | TRBV12-5 | - | TGTGCTAGTGGTTTAAGTAGCCTGGGCACAGATACGCAGTATTTT | CASGLSSLGTDTQYF
TRBJ1-1 | - | TRBV5-5 | TRBD1 | TGTGCCAGCAGACGGAGGACAGGAGAAGCTTTCTTT | CASRRRTGEAFF
TRBJ1-2 | few | TRBV10-3 | - | TGTGCCATCAGTGATATTTTCGAGGCGAGTGGCTACACCTTC | CAISDIFEASGYTF
TRBJ1-2 | - | TRBV18 | TRBD1 | TGTGCCAGCTCATCGGACAGGGGCAATGGCTACACCTTC | CASSSDRGNGYTF
TRBJ2-3 | - | TRBV5-4 | - | TGTGCCAGCAGCTTTGAGGGGGGGTCCACAGATACGCAGTATTTT | CASSFEGGSTDTQYF